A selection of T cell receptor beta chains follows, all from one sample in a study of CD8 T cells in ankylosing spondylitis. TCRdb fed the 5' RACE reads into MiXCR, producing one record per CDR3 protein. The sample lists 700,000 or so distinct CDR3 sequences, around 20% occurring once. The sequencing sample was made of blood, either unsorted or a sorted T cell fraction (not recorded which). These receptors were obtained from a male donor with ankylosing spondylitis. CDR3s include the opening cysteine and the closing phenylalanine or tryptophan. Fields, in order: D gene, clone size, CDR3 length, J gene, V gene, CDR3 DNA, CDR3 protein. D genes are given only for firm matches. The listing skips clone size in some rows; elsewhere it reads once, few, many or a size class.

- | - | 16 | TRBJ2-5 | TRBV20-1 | TGCAGTGCTAGAGGGGTGCCCCAGGGGAATCAAGAGACCCAGTACTTC | CSARGVPQGNQETQYF
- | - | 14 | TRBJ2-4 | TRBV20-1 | TGCAGTGCTAGCAGGCGGTTAGCCAAAAACATTCAGTACTTC | CSASRRLAKNIQYF
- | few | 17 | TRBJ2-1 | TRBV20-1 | TGCAGTGCTAGAGAAGACGGGACACCAATAACAATGGATGAGCAGTTCTTC | CSAREDGTPITMDEQFF
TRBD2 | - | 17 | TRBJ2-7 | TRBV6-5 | TGTGCCAGCAGTTCTATTCTCTCTAGCGGGGACTCCTACGAGCAGTACTTC | CASSSILSSGDSYEQYF
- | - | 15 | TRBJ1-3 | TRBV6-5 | TGTGCCAGCAGTTACTCTTGGACCTCTGGAAACACCATATATTTT | CASSYSWTSGNTIYF
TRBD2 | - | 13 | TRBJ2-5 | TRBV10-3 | TGTGCCATCAGGGGACTAGCTCAAGAGACCCAGTACTTC | CAIRGLAQETQYF
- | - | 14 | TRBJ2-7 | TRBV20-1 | TGCAGTGCTAACCCGCCCAGGGGCCACTACGAGCAGTACTTC | CSANPPRGHYEQYF
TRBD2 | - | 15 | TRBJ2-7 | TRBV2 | TGTGCCAGCAGTTACACTAGCGTGTGGGTGTACGAGCAGTACTTC | CASSYTSVWVYEQYF
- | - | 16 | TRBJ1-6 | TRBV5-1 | TGCGCCAGCAGGGGGAGCGGGAGCTCCTATAATTCACCCCTCCACTTT | CASRGSGSSYNSPLHF
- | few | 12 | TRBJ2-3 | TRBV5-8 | TGTGCCAGCAATTCCGCTCTTGATACGCAGTATTTT | CASNSALDTQYF
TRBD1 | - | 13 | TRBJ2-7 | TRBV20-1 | TGCAGTGCTGCGGGACAGGGCCGAAACGAGCAGTACTTC | CSAAGQGRNEQYF
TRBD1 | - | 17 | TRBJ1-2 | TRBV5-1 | TGCGCCAGCAGCTTGGAGGATCCGGCAGGGGGGGTATATGGCTACACCTTC | CASSLEDPAGGVYGYTF
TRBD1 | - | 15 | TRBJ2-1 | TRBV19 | TGTGCCAGTAGTCAGGACAGGGGGACTCTCAATGAGCAGTTCTTC | CASSQDRGTLNEQFF
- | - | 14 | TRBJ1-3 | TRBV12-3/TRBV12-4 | TGTGCCAGCAGCCCCGGTTACTCTGGAAACACCATATATTTT | CASSPGYSGNTIYF
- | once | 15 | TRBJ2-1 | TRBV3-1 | TGTGCCAGCAGCCCTTTTGGGGGGATGGGGAATGAGCAGTTCTTC | CASSPFGGMGNEQFF
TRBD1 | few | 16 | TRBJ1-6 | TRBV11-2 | TGTGCCAGCAGCCTGAGGACAGGGGGGGGAAATTCACCCCTCCACTTT | CASSLRTGGGNSPLHF
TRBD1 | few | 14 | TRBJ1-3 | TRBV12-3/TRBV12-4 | TGTGCCAGCAGTTTAGATCGACAGGGTTACACCATATATTTT | CASSLDRQGYTIYF
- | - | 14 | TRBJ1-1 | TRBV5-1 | TGCGCCAGCAGCTTCGCAGGCTCCAACACTGAAGCTTTCTTT | CASSFAGSNTEAFF